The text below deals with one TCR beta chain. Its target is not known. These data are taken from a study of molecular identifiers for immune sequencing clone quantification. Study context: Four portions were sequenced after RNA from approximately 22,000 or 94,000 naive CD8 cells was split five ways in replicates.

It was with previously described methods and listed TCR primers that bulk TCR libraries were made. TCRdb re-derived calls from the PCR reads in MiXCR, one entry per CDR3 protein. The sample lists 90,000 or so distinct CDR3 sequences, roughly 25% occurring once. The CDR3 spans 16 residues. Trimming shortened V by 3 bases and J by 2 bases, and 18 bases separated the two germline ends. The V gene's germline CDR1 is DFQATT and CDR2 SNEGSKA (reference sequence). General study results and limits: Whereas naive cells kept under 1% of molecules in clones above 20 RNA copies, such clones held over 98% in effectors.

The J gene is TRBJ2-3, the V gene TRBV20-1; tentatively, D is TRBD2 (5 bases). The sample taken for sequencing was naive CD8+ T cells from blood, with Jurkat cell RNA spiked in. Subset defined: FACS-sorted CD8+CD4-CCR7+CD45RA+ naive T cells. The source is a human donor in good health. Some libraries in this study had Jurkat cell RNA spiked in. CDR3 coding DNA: TGCAGTGCTAGGCTGGTTAACGGGGAGTACACAGATACGCAGTATTTT. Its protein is CSARLVNGEYTDTQYF.